The source of this TCR beta chain is a study of T cells in Graves' hyperthyroidism and ophthalmopathy. The V gene lost 5 bases and the J gene lost 0 bases, with 20 bases spanning the gap. Per the germline V gene, CDR1 is SGHAT and CDR2 is FQNNGV. The CDR3 totals 17 residues. General study findings and limits: Appearing also in blood were most of the thyroid clonotypes expanded above 0.001.

This clonotype was observed many times. Its specificity is not known. Diagnosis of hyperthyroidism was new in patients aged 18 to 65, and its duration was under 2 months. Clinical symptoms, serum thyroxine, TRAb, thyroid ultrasound and orbital computed tomography established diagnosis. At first hyperthyroidism diagnosis, before any ophthalmopathy symptoms, the blood sample was collected. Amplified regions were TCR beta CDR3 sequences from RNA transcripts. The HTBI set primed first-round TCR CDR3 RT-PCR. TCRdb processed the multiplex PCR reads anew with MiXCR; each CDR3 protein has one entry. Of about 300,000 distinct CDR3 sequences in the sample, around 25% were seen once.

This sequence was found in a man aged 40-50 years with Graves' hyperthyroidism that later progressed to Graves' ophthalmopathy. Input material: blood. J is TRBJ2-7 and V is TRBV11-2; no clear D gene. CDR3 nucleotides: TGTGCCAGCAGCCTAAAACCTCTAGGAGCTACCTCCTACGAGCAGTACTTC. This gives the protein CASSLKPLGATSYEQYF.